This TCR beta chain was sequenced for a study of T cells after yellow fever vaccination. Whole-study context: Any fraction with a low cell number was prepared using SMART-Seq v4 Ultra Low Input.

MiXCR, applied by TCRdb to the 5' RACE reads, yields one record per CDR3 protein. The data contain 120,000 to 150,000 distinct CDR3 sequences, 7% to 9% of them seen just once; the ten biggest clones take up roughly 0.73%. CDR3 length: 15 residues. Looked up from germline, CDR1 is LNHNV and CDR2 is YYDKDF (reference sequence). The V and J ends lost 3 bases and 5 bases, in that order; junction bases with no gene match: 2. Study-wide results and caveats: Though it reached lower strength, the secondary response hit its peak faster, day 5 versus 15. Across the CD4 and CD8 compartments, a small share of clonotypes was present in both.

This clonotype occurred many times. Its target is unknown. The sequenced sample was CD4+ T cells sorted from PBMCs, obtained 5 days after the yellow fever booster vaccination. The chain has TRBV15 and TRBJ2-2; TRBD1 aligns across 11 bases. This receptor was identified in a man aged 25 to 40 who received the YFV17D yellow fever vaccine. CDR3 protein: CATSRDRGRTGELFF. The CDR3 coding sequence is TGTGCCACCAGCAGGGACAGGGGGCGAACCGGGGAGCTGTTTTTT.